These 17 T cell receptor beta chains were all obtained from the same sample, sequenced in a study of cytomegalovirus exposure and HLA in healthy donors. The PCR employed 60 Vbeta primers together with 13 Jbeta primers. Method: immunoSEQ multiplex PCR; TCRdb's copy keeps in-frame clones and lacks some. The sample gives about 90,000 clones, less than 85% of which show up once; roughly 19% is in the top ten. The sample consisted of PBMCs. These receptors were taken from a woman aged 55-70 years in good health and CMV-seropositive.

The CDR3, as DNA: TGTGCCAGCAGCGTACGGGACAGAAATTGTCAGCCCCAGCATTTT. Amino acid sequence: CASSVRDRNCQPQHF. The V call is TRBV21-1, the J call TRBJ1-5; the table's D call, TRBD1, was not checked against the DNA. TRBV21-1 is a listed pseudogene. This CDR3 region has 15 residues.

This rearrangement joins TRBV5-4 to TRBJ2-5; 9 bases align to TRBD2. The CDR3 is 18 residues long. Trimming took 0 bases from V and 2 from J; bases not matched to a gene: 11. The V gene's germline CDR1 is SGHNT and CDR2 YYREEE (reference sequence). CDR3 loop: CASSLGRGGRALQETQYF. The CDR3 nucleotides are TGTGCCAGCAGCTTGGGCCGTGGCGGGAGGGCCTTACAAGAGACCCAGTACTTC.

The chain uses TRBV2 and TRBJ2-1; TRBD2 matches 7 bases. The CDR3 has 16 residues. The germline V gene encodes CDR1 SNHLY and CDR2 FYNNEI. The V segment lost 7 bases and the J segment 0 bases; nucleotides outside the gene matches: 9. The DNA for the CDR3 is TGTGCCAGCACCCCGAAAGCGGGGAGCTCCTACAATGAGCAGTTCTTC. This translates into CASTPKAGSSYNEQFF.

The chain is built from TRBV5-1 and TRBJ2-1; tentative D call: TRBD2 (6 bases). Trimming shortened V by 4 bases and J by 4 bases, and 18 bases separated the two germline ends. This CDR3 has 16 residues. The germline gives CDR1 SGHRS, CDR2 YFSETQ. The CDR3 reads CASSLSGITGYNEQFF. CDR3 nucleotide sequence: TGCGCCAGCAGCCTTAGCGGAATCACGGGGTACAATGAGCAGTTCTTC.

The chain links TRBV5-1 to TRBJ2-7, with 9 bases fitting TRBD2. The CDR3 spans 15 residues. The germline CDR1 and CDR2 sequences are SGHRS and YFSETQ. V lost 2 bases and J lost 2; bases outside the gene matches: 5. The CDR3 sequence: CASSFATSGAYEQYF. The CDR3 nucleotides read TGCGCCAGCAGCTTTGCGACTAGCGGTGCCTACGAGCAGTACTTC.

In this sample, this clone turned up once. V usage is TRBV9 and J usage is TRBJ1-1; unclear D gene. CDR1 and CDR2 from the germline V gene are SGDLS and YYNGEE. The CDR3 has 16 amino acids. V lost 0 bases to trimming and J lost 1 base, with 13 bases between them. This CDR3 reads CASSVGEGLANTEAFF. CDR3 sequence (DNA): TGTGCCAGCAGCGTAGGGGAGGGCTTGGCGAACACTGAAGCTTTCTTT.

This clone was counted only a few times. The chain joins TRBV25-1 to TRBJ2-1; TRBD1 is a possible D gene (5 bases). Germline loops: CDR1 MGHDK, CDR2 SYGVNS. CDR3 length: 15 amino acids. Trimming took off 5 bases at V and 2 bases at J, with 13 bases between the two ends. CDR3 amino acids: CASSPGQGPYNEQFF. The CDR3, as DNA: TGTGCCAGCAGTCCAGGGCAGGGTCCCTACAATGAGCAGTTCTTC.

V usage is TRBV28 and J usage is TRBJ2-7; a possible D gene is TRBD2 (6 bases). In germline, CDR1 is MDHEN, CDR2 SYDVKM. V was cut by 10 bases and J by 2 bases, with 24 bases left in between. The length of the CDR3 is 16 residues. The CDR3 sequence: CAIGGTQAGTTYEQYF. CDR3 nucleotides: TGTGCCATCGGCGGGACCCAGGCCGGGACGACCTACGAGCAGTACTTC.

The genes are TRBV19 and TRBJ1-5; no definite D call. Per germline, CDR1 LNHDA and CDR2 SQIVND (reference sequence). V gave up 2 bases and J gave up 1 base, with 15 bases separating them. CDR3 size: 17 residues. DNA of the CDR3: TGTGCCAGTAGTATAAGTGGAGGCGGAGGAAGCAATCAGCCCCAGCATTTT. This gives the protein CASSISGGGGSNQPQHF.

The chain carries TRBV30 and TRBJ1-6; possible D gene TRBD1, 5 bases. The CDR3 is 12 residues long. CDR1 and CDR2 from the germline V gene are GTSNPN and SVGIG (reference sequence). V was cut by 5 bases and J by 10 bases, with 12 bases left in between. As DNA, the CDR3 is TGTGCCTGGGCCAGGGCCCTCTCACCCCTCCACTTT. Its translation: CAWARALSPLHF. Together with reference TRBV30 and TRBJ1-6, the CDR3 gives the full variable domain: SQTIHQWPATLVQPVGSPLSLECTVEGTSNPNLYWYRQAAGRGLQLLFYSVGIGQISSEVPQNLSASRPQDRQFILSSKKLLLSDSGFYLCAWARALSPLHFGNGTRLTVT.

This clone was detected only once. The chain couples TRBV18 to TRBJ2-7; 8 nucleotides agree with TRBD1. CDR3 length: 15 residues. With V trimmed by 3 bases and J by 0 bases, 4 bases remained unmatched. Germline V gives CDR1 KGHSH, CDR2 LQKENI. The CDR3 spells CASSPQTGASYEQYF. In DNA, the CDR3 is TGTGCCAGCTCACCTCAGACAGGGGCCTCCTACGAGCAGTACTTC.

The rearrangement uses TRBV25-1 and TRBJ2-7; D is unresolved. CDR1 MGHDK and CDR2 SYGVNS come from the germline V gene. This CDR3 region has 11 residues. V dropped 2 bases and J dropped 9 bases, with 8 bases sitting between them. The CDR3 DNA follows: TGTGCCAGCAGTGAAGCGGCCCTGCAGTACTTC. Its translation is CASSEAALQYF.

This clone was detected only once. V is TRBV10-3 and J is TRBJ2-7, with D perhaps matching TRBD2 (5 bases). This CDR3 comprises 14 residues. CDR1 ENHRY and CDR2 SYGVKD come from the germline V gene. With 2 bases removed from V and 2 bases from J, the gap between germline ends came to 10 bases. CDR3 region: CAISEGSATYEQYF. CDR3 coding DNA: TGTGCCATCAGTGAGGGTAGCGCCACCTACGAGCAGTACTTC.

The chain has TRBV19 and TRBJ2-2; D may be TRBD1 (6 bases). The germline V gene encodes CDR1 LNHDA and CDR2 SQIVND (reference sequence). V shed 7 bases and J shed 7 bases, with 16 bases lying between them. The CDR3 contains 14 residues. CDR3 coding DNA: TGTGCCAGTAACAGGGATTCCTATGGCGGGGAGCTGTTTTTT. Translated, it gives CASNRDSYGGELFF. The entire variable domain, with the rest obtained from reference TRBV19 and TRBJ2-2, is as follows: DGGITQSPKYLFRKEGQNVTLSCEQNLNHDAMYWYRQDPGQGLRLIYYSQIVNDFQKGDIAEGYSVSREKKESFPLTVTSAQKNPTAFYLCASNRDSYGGELFFGEGSRLTVL.

About this clone itself: At one end, the junction sequence differs from germline, possibly due to a read error. The chain employs TRBV5-4 and TRBJ2-4; 7 positions agree with TRBD1. CDR1 SGHNT and CDR2 YYREEE come from the germline V gene (reference sequence). This CDR3 contains 12 residues. The CDR3 loop is CASSLAGQALVF. CDR3 sequence (DNA): TGTGCCAGCAGCTTGGCCGGACAGGCCCTAGTCTTC.

The count of this clone is one. The genes are TRBV6-1 and TRBJ2-3, with 7 bases lining up with TRBD2. The junction had 9 bases not matched to a gene; V was cut back by 1 base and J by 8 bases. The germline gives CDR1 MNHNS, CDR2 SASEGT. This CDR3 has 15 residues. Here the CDR3 reads CASSEVGGPSGTQYF. The CDR3 nucleotides are TGTGCCAGCAGTGAAGTGGGAGGGCCTTCGGGTACGCAGTATTTT.

The rearrangement uses TRBV30 and TRBJ2-2, with a tentative D call TRBD1 (6 bases). V gave up 7 bases and J gave up 4 bases, with 13 bases separating them. The CDR3 length is 13 residues. Germline assignment: CDR1 GTSNPN and CDR2 SVGIG (reference sequence). CDR3 sequence reads: CAYCRGPTGELFF. Written as DNA, the CDR3 is TGTGCCTACTGCAGGGGTCCCACCGGGGAGCTGTTTTTT.